This record looks at one T cell receptor (beta chain) sequence and its context. Its specificity is unknown. The PCR ran on 60 Vbeta and 13 Jbeta primers. TCRdb's copy holds only in-frame clones and misses some; the assay was immunoSEQ multiplex PCR. The data show roughly 180,000 clones, with 77% seen just once and more than 3.5% held by the top ten. The CDR3 runs to 16 residues. Germline CDR1 reads MDHEN; CDR2 reads SYDVKM. V lost 5 bases and J lost 4; bases outside the gene matches: 6. These data come from a study of cytomegalovirus exposure and HLA in healthy donors. General observations from the study: As confirmed in vitro, a few CMV-associated chains were specific for CMV antigens. The study carried out a later analysis of TCR beta sequences. It associated some 17,000 of them with specific HLA alleles at a false discovery rate of 0.05.

The sample comprised PBMCs. The TCR originated in a woman aged 60-70 years in good health and CMV-seropositive. The J gene is TRBJ2-3, the V gene TRBV28; 13 bases align to TRBD2. The CDR3 coding sequence is TGTGCCAGCAGTCAATGGACTAGCGGGGGAGCAGATACGCAGTATTTT. Residues: CASSQWTSGGADTQYF.